This passage covers 28 T cell receptor beta chains from one sample sequenced in a study of cytomegalovirus exposure and HLA in healthy donors. Repertoires were generated with immunoSEQ multiplex PCR, while TCRdb's copy carries only in-frame clones and drops some. Here the sample spans tens of thousands of clones, 90% being singletons. The sequenced sample consisted of PBMCs. The receptors stem from a man between 18 and 35 years old in good health and CMV-seronegative.

This clone was seen a single time. The identical CDR3 is also encoded by other nucleotide sequences in the sample. V and J are TRBV28 and TRBJ2-7, with D hard to call. Between the trimmed V and J ends, which lost 3 bases and 4 bases, there was a span of 4 bases. Germline V gene sequence: CDR1 MDHEN, CDR2 SYDVKM. The CDR3 is 11 residues long. The CDR3 sequence: CASSLRYEQYF. CDR3 DNA sequence: TGTGCCAGCAGTTTGAGGTACGAGCAGTACTTC.

The V and J genes are TRBV6-5 and TRBJ1-2; D is uncertain. The CDR3 length is 13 residues. Germline CDR1 and CDR2: MNHEY and SVGAGI. V lost 0 bases, J lost 3 bases, and 5 bases lay in between. In DNA, the CDR3 is TGTGCCAGCAGTTACTCGTCGGACTATGGCTACACCTTC. Its protein is CASSYSSDYGYTF.

The V and J genes are TRBV4-3 and TRBJ2-7, with 10 positions matching TRBD1. V lost 4 bases, J lost 3 bases, and 3 bases stayed unmatched. The CDR3 has 14 amino acids. CDR1 is LGHNA and CDR2 is YSLEER in the germline V gene. As DNA, the CDR3 is TGCGCCAGCAGCCGGGACAGGGGTGTCTACGAGCAGTACTTC. As protein: CASSRDRGVYEQYF.

J is TRBJ1-5 and V is TRBV27; a weak D match, TRBD1 (5 bases). Trimming took 6 bases from V and 4 from J, leaving 7 bases between them. This CDR3 region has 12 residues. The germline gives CDR1 MNHEY, CDR2 SMNVEV (reference sequence). The CDR3 is CASRTANQPQHF. CDR3 coding DNA: TGTGCCAGCAGGACAGCAAATCAGCCCCAGCATTTT.

The chain uses TRBV5-1 and TRBJ2-7, with TRBD1 as a possible D gene (6 bases). The CDR3 spans 16 residues. The germline gives CDR1 SGHRS, CDR2 YFSETQ. The V end was cut by 1 base, the J end by 2 bases, with 16 bases between. The CDR3 here is CASSLNEDSGPYEQYF. The CDR3 DNA is TGCGCCAGCAGCTTGAATGAGGACAGTGGGCCCTACGAGCAGTACTTC.

The gene calls are TRBV11-2 and TRBJ2-7, with D maybe TRBD2 (5 bases). With 1 base removed from V and 2 bases from J, the gap between germline ends came to 18 bases. This CDR3 comprises 17 residues. The germline gives CDR1 SGHAT, CDR2 FQNNGV. CDR3 region: CASSLAGGRPNPYEQYF. The CDR3 DNA sequence: TGTGCCAGCAGCTTAGCTGGCGGGCGCCCTAATCCCTACGAGCAGTACTTC. Full variable domain (remainder filled in from reference TRBV11-2 and TRBJ2-7): EAGVAQSPRYKIIEKRQSVAFWCNPISGHATLYWYQQILGQGPKLLIQFQNNGVVDDSQLPKDRFSAERLKGVDSTLKIQPAKLEDSAVYLCASSLAGGRPNPYEQYFGPGTRLTVT.

The chain couples TRBV20-1 to TRBJ2-3; tentative D call: TRBD1 (6 bases). From germline, CDR1 is DFQATT and CDR2 SNEGSKA (reference sequence). V lost 6 bases, J lost 10 bases, and 14 bases lay in between. This CDR3 is built from 11 residues. In DNA form, the CDR3 reads TGCAGTGCAGCAGGGGTGGAGGCGCAGTATTTT. It codes for CSAAGVEAQYF.

The rearrangement uses TRBV7-9 and TRBJ2-7; TRBD2 matches 7 bases. The germline V gene encodes CDR1 SEHNR and CDR2 FQNEAQ (reference sequence). The V and J ends lost 1 base and 5 bases, in that order; junction bases with no gene match: 14. The CDR3 is 17 amino acids. Here the CDR3 DNA reads TGTGCCAGCAGCTTAGACAGAGGGTTGCGGGAGTACGACGAGCAGTACTTC. It codes for CASSLDRGLREYDEQYF.

The V gene is TRBV7-2, the J gene TRBJ2-1; TRBD2 agrees at 7 bases. The germline CDR1 and CDR2 sequences are SGHTA and FQGNSA. V gave up 1 base and J gave up 1 base; unmatched junction bases: 4. This CDR3 comprises 16 residues. CDR3 bases: TGTGCCAGCAGCTTAGGGTCCGGGAGGTCCTACAATGAGCAGTTCTTC. Protein: CASSLGSGRSYNEQFF.

V usage is TRBV15 and J usage is TRBJ2-7; 8 bases match TRBD1. This CDR3 is built from 14 residues. J was trimmed by 5 bases and V by 3 bases; bases with no gene match: 6. In germline, CDR1 is LNHNV, CDR2 YYDKDF (reference sequence). The CDR3 is CATSRGQAMDEQYF. Here the CDR3 DNA reads TGTGCCACCAGCAGGGGACAGGCTATGGACGAGCAGTACTTC.

CDR3 region: CASSPTRGYTDTQYF. As DNA, the CDR3 is TGTGCCAGCAGCCCCACCCGAGGGTACACAGATACGCAGTATTTT. The V and J genes are TRBV7-9 and TRBJ2-3, with D possibly matching TRBD2 (5 bases). The CDR3 runs 15 residues. The germline gives CDR1 SEHNR, CDR2 FQNEAQ (reference sequence). The ends were cut back, 5 bases at V and 2 bases at J, with 14 bases in the middle.

In this sample, this clone turned up a few times. The rearrangement joins TRBV5-1 to TRBJ2-5, with D perhaps TRBD2 (6 bases). The CDR3 is 13 amino acids. V lost 6 bases, J lost 2 bases, and 11 bases lay in between. CDR1 is SGHRS and CDR2 is YFSETQ in the germline V gene. The CDR3 spells CASNSGGQETQYF. The CDR3 DNA reads as TGCGCCAGCAACTCCGGAGGGCAAGAGACCCAGTACTTC.

This sequence joins TRBV7-9 and TRBJ1-2, with D possibly being TRBD1 (6 bases). This CDR3 is built from 15 residues. The germline gives CDR1 SEHNR, CDR2 FQNEAQ (reference sequence). V was trimmed by 5 bases and J by 3 bases, leaving 16 bases between them. The CDR3 nucleotides are TGTGCCAGCAGCCGTACAGGGAAGGTAGACTATGGCTACACCTTC. It specifies CASSRTGKVDYGYTF.

The chain recombines TRBV13 with TRBJ2-1, with 7 nucleotides matching TRBD2. This CDR3 is 12 amino acids long. After removal of 5 bases from V and 10 bases from J, the junction contained 5 bases not matched to a gene. The germline V gene has CDR1 PRHDT and CDR2 FYEKMQ (reference sequence). The CDR3 bases are TGTGCCAGCAGCAGCGGGACCGGAGAGCAGTTCTTC. This sequence encodes CASSSGTGEQFF.

The sample holds one count of this clone. The chain combines TRBV18 with TRBJ2-2; no clear D. V shed 1 base and J shed 4 bases, with 7 bases lying between them. Germline V CDR1 and CDR2: KGHSH, LQKENI. The CDR3 contains 14 residues. The chain's CDR3 is CASSPLQSTGELFF. The CDR3 DNA is TGTGCCAGCTCACCACTACAGAGCACCGGGGAGCTGTTTTTT.

V usage is TRBV5-1 and J usage is TRBJ2-7; D is possibly TRBD1 (5 bases). Germline V gene lookup returns CDR1 SGHRS and CDR2 YFSETQ. The germline V and J ends were trimmed by 0 bases and 2 bases, with 12 bases remaining between them. The CDR3 is 15 amino acids. The CDR3 is CASSLGRTSPYEQYF. The CDR3 DNA follows: TGCGCCAGCAGCTTGGGTCGGACATCCCCCTACGAGCAGTACTTC.

The V gene is TRBV7-2, the J gene TRBJ2-2; D not resolved. The germline gives CDR1 SGHTA, CDR2 FQGNSA. CDR3 length: 14 residues. V gave up 2 bases and J gave up 1 base, with 5 bases separating them. DNA for the CDR3: TGTGCCAGCAGCTTAATTCTGAACACCGGGGAGCTGTTTTTT. Translated: CASSLILNTGELFF.

This sequence joins TRBV4-2 and TRBJ2-5, with 8 nucleotides matching TRBD2. With V trimmed by 3 bases and J by 5 bases, 8 bases remained unmatched. This CDR3 has 15 residues. Germline loops: CDR1 LGHNA, CDR2 YNFKEQ. The chain's CDR3 is CASSHEAGAEETQYF. The CDR3 nucleotides read TGTGCCAGCAGCCATGAAGCGGGAGCTGAGGAGACCCAGTACTTC.

The DNA for the CDR3 is TGCGCCAGCAGCGGCGGGACTAGCGGGAGGGGCACCTACAATGAGCAGTTCTTC. Translated: CASSGGTSGRGTYNEQFF. This chain connects TRBV5-1 to TRBJ2-1, with 16 positions matching TRBD2. Trimming removed 4 bases from V and 2 bases from J; junction bases left unmatched: 6. Germline V gives CDR1 SGHRS, CDR2 YFSETQ. The CDR3 loop spans 18 amino acids.

The chain employs TRBV7-9 and TRBJ2-5; 7 bases are shared with TRBD2. With V trimmed by 4 bases and J by 5 bases, 10 bases remained unmatched. Germline lookup yields CDR1 SEHNR and CDR2 FQNEAQ (reference sequence). The CDR3 is made up of 15 amino acids. CDR3 in amino acids: CASSSVGGPFETQYF. CDR3 DNA sequence: TGTGCCAGCAGCTCGGTGGGAGGGCCTTTTGAGACCCAGTACTTC. The full variable domain, rest sourced from reference TRBV7-9 and TRBJ2-5, is DTGVSQNPRHKITKRGQNVTFRCDPISEHNRLYWYRQTLGQGPEFLTYFQNEAQLEKSRLLSDRFSAERPKGSFSTLEIQRTEQGDSAMYLCASSSVGGPFETQYFGPGTRLLVL.

The rearrangement joins TRBV28 to TRBJ2-5, with D possibly TRBD2 on 6 matching bases. V gave up 5 bases and J gave up 3 bases, with 22 bases separating them. The germline gives CDR1 MDHEN, CDR2 SYDVKM. The CDR3 loop spans 17 amino acids. Written as DNA, the CDR3 is TGTGCCAGCAGTAATCTAGTCGGGAGTCGCGTAGAAGAGACCCAGTACTTC. This sequence encodes CASSNLVGSRVEETQYF.

This sequence joins TRBV4-3 and TRBJ2-2; D is ambiguous. Trimming pared 0 bases from V and 2 bases from J, leaving 4 bases between. CDR1 and CDR2 from the germline V gene are LGHNA and YSLEER. This CDR3 comprises 14 residues. DNA for the CDR3: TGCGCCAGCAGCCAAGATTCTAACACCGGGGAGCTGTTTTTT. Translation: CASSQDSNTGELFF.

The chain uses TRBV25-1 and TRBJ2-7; 9 bases are shared with TRBD1. The junction had 7 bases not matched to a gene; V was cut back by 3 bases and J by 4 bases. CDR3 length: 15 residues. Germline V CDR1 and CDR2: MGHDK, SYGVNS. The CDR3 loop is CASSDRGDRGYEQYF. The CDR3 nucleotides are TGTGCCAGCAGTGATCGAGGCGACAGGGGGTACGAGCAGTACTTC.

This clone was recorded once. The chain is built from TRBV29-1 and TRBJ1-4, with 9 bases lining up with TRBD1. Trimming at V came to 7 bases and at J to 0 bases, leaving 12 bases not matched to a gene. Germline values: CDR1 SQVTM, CDR2 ANQGSEA. This CDR3 has 17 residues. The CDR3 sequence: CSASGTGMRATNEKLFF. CDR3 in DNA: TGCAGCGCCTCCGGGACAGGGATGAGAGCAACTAATGAAAAACTGTTTTTT. The whole variable domain, filled in from reference TRBV29-1 and TRBJ1-4, reads SAVISQKPSRDICQRGTSLTIQCQVDSQVTMMFWYRQQPGQSLTLIATANQGSEATYESGFVIDKFPISRPNLTFSTLTVSNMSPEDSSIYLCSASGTGMRATNEKLFFGSGTQLSVL.

The rearrangement uses TRBV19 and TRBJ2-1, with a weak D call TRBD2 (5 bases). Trimming took off 0 bases at V and 10 bases at J, with 13 bases between the two ends. In germline, CDR1 is LNHDA, CDR2 SQIVND (reference sequence). The CDR3 length is 14 residues. CDR3 sequence reads: CASSIDLASVEQFF. DNA for the CDR3: TGTGCCAGTAGTATAGACCTAGCCAGCGTCGAGCAGTTCTTC.

V is TRBV5-1 and J is TRBJ1-2; 8 bases are a match to TRBD1. Germline loops: CDR1 SGHRS, CDR2 YFSETQ. There are 14 residues in the CDR3. V shed 0 bases and J 8 bases; nucleotides not matched to a gene: 6. The CDR3 DNA is TGCGCCAGCAGCTTGGCAGACAGGGGATCGGGCTACACCTTC. Translated: CASSLADRGSGYTF. The full variable domain, completed using reference TRBV5-1 and TRBJ1-2, is KAGVTQTPRYLIKTRGQQVTLSCSPISGHRSVSWYQQTPGQGLQFLFEYFSETQRNKGNFPGRFSGRQFSNSRSEMNVSTLELGDSALYLCASSLADRGSGYTFGSGTRLTVV.

This rearrangement joins TRBV28 to TRBJ2-3; unclear D gene. The CDR3 has 15 residues. Looked up from germline, CDR1 is MDHEN and CDR2 is SYDVKM. Trimming pared 6 bases from V and 6 bases from J, leaving 19 bases between. CDR3 nucleotides: TGTGCCAGCAGCCTCGCTAATACCCACGGTGATACGCAGTATTTT. Its protein is CASSLANTHGDTQYF.

The chain carries TRBV5-5 and TRBJ1-2, with 8 bases lining up with TRBD1. CDR1 and CDR2 (germline): SGHKS, YYEKEE (reference sequence). This CDR3 has 16 residues. V lost 4 bases, J lost 1 base, and 9 bases stayed unmatched. The CDR3 is CASSLTGTGINYGYTF. CDR3 DNA sequence: TGTGCCAGCAGCCTAACAGGGACAGGAATTAACTATGGCTACACCTTC.